This T cell receptor beta chain is from a study of T-cell memory formation after mild COVID-19. TCRdb called the 5' RACE reads again in MiXCR, with one record for every CDR3 protein. The repertoire holds approximately 450,000 distinct CDR3 sequences, 15% to 20% seen once, with approximately 13% in the top ten. Study-wide results and caveats: For second-wave clones that peaked at day 37, SARS-CoV-2 specificity went unverified.

This clonotype was picked up a small number of times. Its antigen is undetermined. The germline CDR1 and CDR2 sequences are SGHDN and FVKESK. This CDR3 contains 16 residues. Trimming cost V 3 bases and J 3 bases; bases outside gene matches: 5. The sequence came from an adult woman who had mild COVID-19 (a few samples of this study predate the infection). Cell type and time point are not known. Specimen: PBMCs or a T cell subset sorted from them (not recorded which). V usage is TRBV14 and J usage is TRBJ2-2; TRBD1 aligns across 9 bases. The CDR3, as DNA: TGTGCCAGCAGCCAGCGGACAGGGGTTGACACCGGGGAGCTGTTTTTT. Residues: CASSQRTGVDTGELFF.